Shown below are 10 T cell receptor beta chains from a single sample sequenced in a study of blood T cell repertoires in COVID-19. Sequencing was performed with immunoSEQ multiplex PCR; in TCRdb, only in-frame clones are kept and a portion is missing. The table includes under 250,000 clones, roughly 89% detected once. The sample consisted of peripheral blood. These receptors were taken from a woman between 35 and 50 years old who had recovered from COVID-19.

Points on this clone: This sample also contains other DNA sequences that code for the same CDR3. The chain carries TRBV24-1 and TRBJ2-2, with D perhaps TRBD1 (5 bases). Germline CDR1 reads KGHDR; CDR2 reads SFDVKD. The length of the CDR3 is 14 residues. V was trimmed by 5 bases and J by 1 base, leaving 7 bases between them. CDR3 region: CATSAQGNTGELFF. CDR3 DNA sequence: TGTGCCACCAGTGCCCAGGGGAACACCGGGGAGCTGTTTTTT.

CDR3 sequence: CASSLFAGLVRSWATEAFF. The DNA for the CDR3 is TGTGCCAGCAGTTTATTTGCAGGTTTGGTAAGGTCGTGGGCCACTGAAGCTTTCTTT. J is TRBJ1-1 and V is TRBV28; D remains unclear. The V gene's germline CDR1 is MDHEN and CDR2 SYDVKM. There are 19 residues in the CDR3. Trimming took off 1 base at V and 4 bases at J, with 25 bases between the two ends.

V gene TRBV3-1 (or the pseudogene TRBV3-2) combines with J gene TRBJ1-1; D unresolved. This CDR3 has 12 amino acids. Germline V gives CDR1 LGHDT, CDR2 YNNKEL (reference sequence). Trimming stripped 8 bases from V and 5 bases from J, with 12 bases between. The CDR3 is CASADGSTEAFF. The CDR3 region has the DNA TGTGCCAGCGCCGATGGGAGTACTGAAGCTTTCTTT.

The J gene is TRBJ1-4, the V gene TRBV15; 10 bases align to TRBD1. The CDR3 has 14 residues. The germline gives CDR1 LNHNV, CDR2 YYDKDF (reference sequence). V shed 3 bases, J shed 8 bases, and the junction held 3 bases outside the gene matches. The CDR3 DNA sequence: TGTGCCACCAGCAGGGGGACAGGGGTCGAAAAACTGTTTTTT. Translation gives CATSRGTGVEKLFF.

This chain joins TRBV9 and TRBJ1-3; D unresolved. The CDR3 runs 12 residues. V dropped 2 bases and J dropped 8 bases, with 8 bases sitting between them. CDR1 and CDR2 (germline): SGDLS, YYNGEE. CDR3: CASSVNGDTIYF. DNA for the CDR3: TGTGCCAGCAGCGTTAACGGGGACACCATATATTTT.

The chain joins TRBV9 to TRBJ1-5; 10 nucleotides align to TRBD1. The length of the CDR3 is 15 residues. V shed 4 bases and J 4 bases; nucleotides not matched to a gene: 5. Germline-derived CDR1 and CDR2 are SGDLS and YYNGEE. The CDR3 loop reads CASSTGTGDNQPQHF. The DNA for the CDR3 is TGTGCCAGCAGCACCGGGACAGGGGATAATCAGCCCCAGCATTTT. Filled out from reference TRBV9 and TRBJ1-5, the complete variable domain reads DSGVTQTPKHLITATGQRVTLRCSPRSGDLSVYWYQQSLDQGLQFLIQYYNGEERAKGNILERFSAQQFPDLHSELNLSSLELGDSALYFCASSTGTGDNQPQHFGDGTRLSIL.

The genes are TRBV9 and TRBJ2-7; possibly TRBD2 for D (6 bases). The ends were cut back, 3 bases at V and 0 bases at J, with 10 bases in the middle. This CDR3 contains 14 residues. Germline lookup yields CDR1 SGDLS and CDR2 YYNGEE. As DNA, the CDR3 is TGTGCCAGCAGCGCGGAGGGCAGCTCCTACGAGCAGTACTTC. It yields the protein CASSAEGSSYEQYF.

In its sample, this clone was seen once. The sample holds other DNA sequences that translate to the same CDR3. The V gene is TRBV7-9, the J gene TRBJ2-3; a weak D match, TRBD1 (6 bases). V was pared by 5 bases and J by 5 bases, with 8 bases between. This CDR3 is built from 12 residues. Germline V CDR1 and CDR2: SEHNR, FQNEAQ (reference sequence). CDR3 in amino acids: CASSSRGDTQYF. The CDR3 region has the DNA TGTGCCAGCAGCAGCAGGGGAGATACGCAGTATTTT.

The chain couples TRBV9 to TRBJ1-1; 8 bases align to TRBD1. The CDR3 length is 15 residues. From germline, CDR1 is SGDLS and CDR2 YYNGEE. Trimming cost V 0 bases and J 3 bases; bases outside gene matches: 4. CDR3 residues: CASSVDGRGHTEAFF. CDR3 coding DNA: TGTGCCAGCAGCGTAGACGGCAGGGGGCACACTGAAGCTTTCTTT.

The chain couples TRBV6-1 to TRBJ2-7, with 10 bases lining up with TRBD2. J gave up 6 bases and V 3 bases, and 17 bases lay outside the gene matches. Germline V gene sequence: CDR1 MNHNS, CDR2 SASEGT. This CDR3 has 18 residues. The chain's CDR3 is CASSDHFQRGGLPREQYF. CDR3 DNA sequence: TGTGCCAGCAGTGATCACTTTCAGCGGGGGGGCCTCCCTCGCGAGCAGTACTTC.